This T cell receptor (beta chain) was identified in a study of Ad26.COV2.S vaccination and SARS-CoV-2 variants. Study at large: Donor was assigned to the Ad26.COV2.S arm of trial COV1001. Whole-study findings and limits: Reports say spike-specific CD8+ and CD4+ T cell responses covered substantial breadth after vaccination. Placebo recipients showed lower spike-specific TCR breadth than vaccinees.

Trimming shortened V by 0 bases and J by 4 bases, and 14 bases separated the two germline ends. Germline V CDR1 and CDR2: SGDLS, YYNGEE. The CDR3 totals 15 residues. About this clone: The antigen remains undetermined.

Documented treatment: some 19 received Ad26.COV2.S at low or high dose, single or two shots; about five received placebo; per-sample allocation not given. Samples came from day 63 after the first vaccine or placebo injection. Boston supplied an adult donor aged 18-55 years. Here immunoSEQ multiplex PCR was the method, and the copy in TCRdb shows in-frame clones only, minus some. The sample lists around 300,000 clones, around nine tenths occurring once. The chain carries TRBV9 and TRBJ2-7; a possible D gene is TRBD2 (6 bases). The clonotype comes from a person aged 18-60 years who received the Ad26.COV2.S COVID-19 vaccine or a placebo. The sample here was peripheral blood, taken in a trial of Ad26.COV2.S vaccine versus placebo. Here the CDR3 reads CASSVAWGEIYEQYF. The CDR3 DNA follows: TGTGCCAGCAGCGTAGCTTGGGGGGAGATATACGAGCAGTACTTC.